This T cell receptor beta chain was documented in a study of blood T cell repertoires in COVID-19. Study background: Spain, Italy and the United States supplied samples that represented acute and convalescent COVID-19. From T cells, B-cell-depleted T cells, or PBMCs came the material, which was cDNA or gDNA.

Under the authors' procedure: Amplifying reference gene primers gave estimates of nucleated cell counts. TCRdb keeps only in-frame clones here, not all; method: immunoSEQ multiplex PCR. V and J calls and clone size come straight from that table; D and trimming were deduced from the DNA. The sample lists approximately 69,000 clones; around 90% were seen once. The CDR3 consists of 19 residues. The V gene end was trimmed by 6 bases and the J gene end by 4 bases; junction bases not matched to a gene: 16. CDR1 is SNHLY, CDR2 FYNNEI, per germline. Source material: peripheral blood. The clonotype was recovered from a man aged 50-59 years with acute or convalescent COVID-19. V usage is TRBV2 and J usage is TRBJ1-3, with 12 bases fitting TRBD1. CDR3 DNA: TGTGCCAGCAGGGATTTCCGGGACAGGGGGCGGTCAGCCGGAAACACCATATATTTT. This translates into CASRDFRDRGRSAGNTIYF.